The clone carrying this TCR beta chain appeared a few times. Antigen specificity is unknown. This sample was included in a study of T cells in localized non-small cell lung cancer. Overall study findings and caveats: A single tumor region was sequenced, leaving heterogeneity possible. In adjacent lung, a median around 50 of the top 100 tumor clones were found.

Profiled with immunoSEQ multiplex PCR; TCRdb holds only in-frame clones, not every one. This table has under 70,000 clones, roughly 88% appearing once. With 8 bases clipped from V and 8 bases from J, the junction kept 2 bases outside the gene matches. CDR1 and CDR2 from the germline V gene are MNHEY and SVGAGI. The CDR3 spans 11 residues. The receptor was derived from a woman aged 40-69 years with stage I lung adenocarcinoma. The chain links TRBV6-5 to TRBJ2-1; 8 bases align to TRBD2. The sample was peripheral blood, taken before any cancer treatment. CDR3 sequence (DNA): TGTGCCAGCGTCGGGGGGGATGAGCAGTTCTTC. Translating gives CASVGGDEQFF.